This TCR beta chain was recovered during a study of cytomegalovirus exposure and HLA in healthy donors. Study-wide context: There were 90 million to 140 million unique TCR beta sequences, drawn from some 180 million T cells, in an earlier analysis.

General study findings and limits: Sequencing artifact likely explains a cluster of highly shared sequence variants.

Notes on this clone: Its antigen is unknown.

A multiplex PCR was run with 60 Vbeta primers and 13 Jbeta primers. As originally analysed: Later work found about 80 million unique TCR beta chains, with about 10 million shared. Method: immunoSEQ multiplex PCR; TCRdb's copy keeps in-frame clones and lacks some. Clone size and V and J calls were adopted from that table, with D and trimming inferred from the DNA. The sample includes 90,000 to 100,000 clones, more than 55% seen only once; the top ten take 5.5% to 6%. This CDR3 comprises 15 residues. V dropped 2 bases and J dropped 5 bases, with 14 bases sitting between them. Germline CDR1 is WNHNN and CDR2 is SYGVQD (reference sequence).

The chain links TRBV10-1 to TRBJ2-3, with D perhaps TRBD1 (5 bases). Sequenced input: PBMCs. This clonotype originated in a boy between 10 and 17 years old in good health and CMV-seropositive. Here the CDR3 DNA reads TGCGCCAGCAGTGAGAGTCGGTCAGGGAAAGATACGCAGTATTTT. It yields the protein CASSESRSGKDTQYF.